The 21 T cell receptor beta chains presented below share a single source sample, sequenced in a study of beta chain features in type 1 diabetes. The whole isolated RNA underwent reverse transcription, so sequencing captured expressed TCRB transcripts. Assay used: immunoSEQ multiplex PCR; TCRdb lists only in-frame clones, some missing. The sample consists of fewer than 550,000 clones, roughly 10% of them appearing once. Sequenced material: naive CD4+ T cells from blood. The receptor set was obtained from a woman under 30 in good health.

V is TRBV29-1 and J is TRBJ2-5; D tentatively fits TRBD1 or TRBD2 (6 bases each). Germline CDR1 SQVTM, CDR2 ANQGSEA. This CDR3 spans 12 amino acids. Trimming took off 7 bases at V and 5 bases at J, with 14 bases between the two ends. CDR3 sequence: CSEMGGGETQYF. The CDR3 coding sequence is TGCAGCGAAATGGGGGGCGGGGAGACCCAGTACTTC.

There are a few counts of this clone. The chain employs TRBV7-2 and TRBJ1-5; D might be TRBD1 (5 bases). This CDR3 contains 16 residues. Germline V lookup: CDR1 SGHTA, CDR2 FQGNSA. The V end lost 1 base, the J end lost 2 bases, and 12 bases lay between the germline ends. CDR3: CASSLVGRVGNQPQHF. The CDR3 nucleotides read TGTGCCAGCAGCTTAGTCGGCAGGGTTGGCAATCAGCCCCAGCATTTT.

This clone has only a few counts. This chain connects TRBV7-2 to TRBJ1-1; D not resolved. Germline values: CDR1 SGHTA, CDR2 FQGNSA. V was cut by 5 bases and J by 1 base, with 8 bases left in between. This CDR3 has 13 residues. This chain's CDR3 is CASSRDTNTEAFF. In DNA, the CDR3 is TGTGCCAGCAGCAGGGATACGAACACTGAAGCTTTCTTT.

The chain joins TRBV5-4 to TRBJ1-1, with 7 bases fitting TRBD1. The germline V gene encodes CDR1 SGHNT and CDR2 YYREEE (reference sequence). The J segment lost 6 bases and the V segment lost 2 bases, leaving 4 bases of the junction unmatched. The CDR3 totals 13 residues. The CDR3 nucleotides are TGTGCCAGCAGCTTAACAGGGGCCGCTGAAGCTTTCTTT. Residues: CASSLTGAAEAFF. The full variable domain, completed using reference TRBV5-4 and TRBJ1-1, is ETGVTQSPTHLIKTRGQQVTLRCSSQSGHNTVSWYQQALGQGPQFIFQYYREEENGRGNFPPRFSGLQFPNYSSELNVNALELDDSALYLCASSLTGAAEAFFGQGTRLTVV.

CDR3 sequence: CASSQRAAGQNLGTDTQYF. CDR3 coding DNA: TGCGCCAGCAGCCAACGGGCTGCGGGGCAGAACCTGGGCACAGATACGCAGTATTTT. The chain uses TRBV4-3 and TRBJ2-3; D might be TRBD2 (6 bases). The CDR3 runs 19 residues. V shed 2 bases and J shed 1 base, with 22 bases lying between them. Per germline, CDR1 LGHNA and CDR2 YSLEER.

The chain carries TRBV30 and TRBJ2-7, with D unresolved. Trimming left V 0 bases short and J 3 bases short, with 6 bases between. Germline V gene data show CDR1 as GTSNPN and CDR2 as SVGIG (reference sequence). CDR3 length: 12 residues. This CDR3 is CAWSVQFYEQYF. The CDR3, as DNA: TGTGCCTGGAGTGTTCAGTTCTACGAGCAGTACTTC.

This clone appeared a few times. The CDR3, as DNA: TGTGCCAGCAGTGAATGGGGCAGGGAGTTTCGCAATGAGCAGTTCTTC. Amino acid sequence: CASSEWGREFRNEQFF. This rearrangement joins TRBV25-1 to TRBJ2-1, with D perhaps matching TRBD1 or TRBD2 (5 bases each). This CDR3 comprises 16 residues. CDR1 is MGHDK, CDR2 SYGVNS, per germline. The V and J ends lost 1 base and 6 bases respectively, with 16 bases between them.

The sample holds a few counts of this clone. V usage is TRBV30 and J usage is TRBJ1-5; weak D call: TRBD1 (5 bases). V lost 0 bases and J lost 7, with 16 bases in between. Germline V gives CDR1 GTSNPN, CDR2 SVGIG (reference sequence). This CDR3 contains 15 residues. The CDR3: CAWSVWDYQGQPQHF. CDR3 in DNA: TGTGCCTGGAGTGTTTGGGACTATCAAGGGCAGCCCCAGCATTTT.

This chain uses TRBV7-9 with TRBJ1-1; possibly TRBD1 for D (6 bases). CDR1 is SEHNR, CDR2 FQNEAQ, per germline (reference sequence). This CDR3 is 11 amino acids long. The V end was cut by 6 bases, the J end by 11 bases, with 13 bases between. The CDR3 DNA is TGTGCCAGCAGTTCACAGGGTGACGCTTTCTTT. Protein sequence: CASSSQGDAFF.

The chain joins TRBV27 to TRBJ2-7; TRBD2 matches at 8 bases. Germline lookup yields CDR1 MNHEY and CDR2 SMNVEV (reference sequence). The J segment lost 4 bases and the V segment lost 5 bases, leaving 4 bases of the junction unmatched. CDR3 length: 13 residues. The CDR3 loop reads CASSSGSTYEQYF. As DNA, the CDR3 is TGTGCCAGCAGTAGCGGGAGTACTTACGAGCAGTACTTC.

This clone was found a few times. This chain uses TRBV5-6 with TRBJ1-2; a weak D match, TRBD1 (6 bases). V was pared by 4 bases and J by 8 bases, with 15 bases between. This CDR3 has 13 amino acids. The germline gives CDR1 SGHDT, CDR2 YYEEEE. As DNA, the CDR3 is TGTGCCAGCAGCCTTTCAACAGGGAGAGGCTACACCTTC. Its translation is CASSLSTGRGYTF.

This clone was picked up a small number of times. The chain joins TRBV13 to TRBJ2-1; 8 nucleotides align to TRBD2. The CDR3 is made up of 15 amino acids. J gave up 5 bases and V 3 bases, and 6 bases lay outside the gene matches. The V gene's germline CDR1 is PRHDT and CDR2 FYEKMQ (reference sequence). As DNA, the CDR3 is TGTGCCAGCAGCTTGGTATTAGCGGGGAACAATGAGCAGTTCTTC. It yields the protein CASSLVLAGNNEQFF.

V is TRBV18 and J is TRBJ2-7; the D is unclear. This CDR3 spans 15 amino acids. The V gene's germline CDR1 is KGHSH and CDR2 LQKENI. V lost 0 bases to trimming and J lost 4 bases, with 13 bases between them. CDR3: CASSPPGRGAYEQYV. In DNA form, the CDR3 reads TGTGCCAGCTCACCACCCGGACGAGGAGCTTACGAGCAGTACGTC.

This clone occurred a few times. The chain carries TRBV7-8 and TRBJ2-3; possible D gene TRBD1, 6 bases. The CDR3 has 14 amino acids. Trimming stripped 8 bases from V and 3 bases from J, with 15 bases between. Germline CDR1 SGHVS, CDR2 FQNEAQ. The chain's CDR3 is CASGNRVWTDTQYF. The CDR3 DNA sequence: TGTGCCAGCGGAAACAGGGTTTGGACAGATACGCAGTATTTT.

This clone was recorded a few times. The rearrangement uses TRBV7-2 and TRBJ2-1, with D possibly being TRBD1 (5 bases). The germline V gene has CDR1 SGHTA and CDR2 FQGNSA. Trimming took 4 bases from V and 10 from J, leaving 14 bases between them. This CDR3 contains 13 residues. Written as DNA, the CDR3 is TGTGCCAGCAGCTCTCGACAGCAGGGCGAGCAGTTCTTC. It is translated as CASSSRQQGEQFF.

The genes are TRBV5-1 and TRBJ2-3, with 8 bases fitting TRBD2. Germline CDR1 reads SGHRS; CDR2 reads YFSETQ. After removal of 4 bases from V and 2 bases from J, the junction contained 6 bases not matched to a gene. The CDR3 sequence is 15 residues long. The CDR3 DNA is TGCGCCAGCAGCCGCGGGGGGCAATCCACAGATACGCAGTATTTT. Translating gives CASSRGGQSTDTQYF.

This clone was observed a few times. The chain has TRBV7-2 and TRBJ2-4, with TRBD2 as a possible D gene (6 bases). The CDR3 has 14 residues. Germline CDR1 reads SGHTA; CDR2 reads FQGNSA. The V and J ends lost 5 bases and 9 bases respectively, with 17 bases between them. CDR3 loop: CASSPGGGVSIQYF. The CDR3 nucleotides are TGTGCCAGCAGCCCCGGGGGAGGAGTAAGCATTCAGTACTTC.

Only a few counts were recorded for this clone. V and J are TRBV5-1 and TRBJ2-2; D uncertain. V gave up 4 bases and J gave up 4 bases, with 14 bases separating them. The CDR3 loop spans 15 amino acids. CDR1 and CDR2 (germline): SGHRS, YFSETQ. The CDR3 DNA reads as TGCGCCAGCAGCCCCAACCCGTACAGCACCGGGGAGCTGTTTTTT. Translated, it gives CASSPNPYSTGELFF.

This clone came up a few times. This chain connects TRBV7-3 to TRBJ2-1; D uncertain. Trimming left V 0 bases short and J 0 bases short, with 6 bases between. This CDR3 is 15 amino acids long. CDR1 and CDR2 (germline): SGHTA, FQGTGA. In DNA form, the CDR3 reads TGTGCCAGCAGCTTAACAAGGAGCTCCTACAATGAGCAGTTCTTC. Translating gives CASSLTRSSYNEQFF.

This clone was found a few times. The rearrangement links TRBV6-1 to TRBJ1-1; D not resolved. The CDR3 runs 13 residues. Germline CDR1 MNHNS, CDR2 SASEGT. Trimming took off 6 bases at V and 0 bases at J, with 8 bases between the two ends. CDR3 loop: CASRVSMNTEAFF. The CDR3, as DNA: TGTGCCAGCAGGGTTTCTATGAACACTGAAGCTTTCTTT.

This clone was recorded many times. The chain uses TRBV25-1 and TRBJ2-4; D is unclear. Germline V gives CDR1 MGHDK, CDR2 SYGVNS. The V gene lost 3 bases and the J gene lost 1 base, with 4 bases spanning the gap. This CDR3 contains 13 residues. The CDR3 region is CASSDPAKNIQYF. As DNA, the CDR3 is TGTGCCAGCAGTGACCCGGCCAAAAACATTCAGTACTTC.